The 20 T cell receptor beta chains listed next were all sequenced from one sample in a study of blood T cell repertoires in COVID-19. Only in-frame clones appear in the TCRdb table, and some are missing; sequencing was by immunoSEQ multiplex PCR. The top ten clones hold about 1.2% of a sample with about 320,000 clones, around 88% of them seen once. The material sequenced was peripheral blood. These receptors came from a woman aged 45-65 years with acute or convalescent COVID-19.

V gene TRBV2 combines with J gene TRBJ1-5; D might be TRBD1 (6 bases). The CDR3 has 15 residues. Trimming stripped 6 bases from V and 0 bases from J, with 12 bases between. CDR1 SNHLY and CDR2 FYNNEI come from the germline V gene. Written as DNA, the CDR3 is TGTGCCAGCAGGGACAGCGTCGGTAGCAATCAGCCCCAGCATTTT. This encodes CASRDSVGSNQPQHF.

V gene TRBV9 combines with J gene TRBJ2-1; a possible D gene is TRBD1 (6 bases). CDR3 size: 15 residues. V lost 4 bases to trimming and J lost 3 bases, with 14 bases between them. The V gene's germline CDR1 is SGDLS and CDR2 YYNGEE. The CDR3 is CASSSSAGVYNEQFF. DNA of the CDR3: TGTGCCAGCAGCTCCTCCGCAGGGGTCTACAATGAGCAGTTCTTC.

This clone has a handful of counts. V is TRBV4-1 and J is TRBJ1-6; D uncertain. The CDR3 has 14 amino acids. Germline lookup yields CDR1 MGHRA and CDR2 YSYEKL. V was pared by 3 bases and J by 7 bases, with 10 bases between. Written as DNA, the CDR3 is TGCGCCAGCAGCCATGCCGGGAGCAATTCACCCCTCCACTTT. Translating gives CASSHAGSNSPLHF.

The V call is TRBV5-8, the J call TRBJ1-5; 7 bases are a match to TRBD1. The germline gives CDR1 SGHTS, CDR2 YDEGEE. Trimming took 4 bases from V and 0 from J; bases not matched to a gene: 4. CDR3 length: 15 amino acids. CDR3 residues: CASSERTGSNQPQHF. The CDR3 DNA sequence: TGTGCCAGCAGCGAACGGACAGGTAGCAATCAGCCCCAGCATTTT.

This clone has just a few counts. The chain recombines TRBV6-2 or TRBV6-3 with TRBJ1-4, with D unclear. The CDR3 consists of 16 residues. CDR1 and CDR2 (germline): MNHEY, SVGEGT. V was trimmed by 0 bases and J by 2 bases, leaving 10 bases between them. The CDR3 DNA is TGTGCCAGCAGTTACTCGGCTTCGGAGACTAATGAAAAACTGTTTTTT. Translated, it gives CASSYSASETNEKLFF.

The chain has TRBV10-3 and TRBJ1-1; D is possibly TRBD1 (6 bases). There are 17 residues in the CDR3. Germline V CDR1 and CDR2: ENHRY, SYGVKD. Trimming shortened V by 7 bases and J by 3 bases, and 24 bases separated the two germline ends. The CDR3 DNA sequence: TGTGCCATCAAAAAGAGGGGGTTGGCAGACCGTGACACTGAAGCTTTCTTT. Residues: CAIKKRGLADRDTEAFF.

The CDR3 coding sequence is TGTGCCAGCAGTGACAGGGGACCTAGCACAGATACGCAGTATTTT. Amino acids: CASSDRGPSTDTQYF. The V call is TRBV27, the J call TRBJ2-3; 8 bases line up with TRBD1. The CDR3 contains 15 residues. Germline V gives CDR1 MNHEY, CDR2 SMNVEV (reference sequence). The V segment lost 5 bases and the J segment 0 bases; nucleotides outside the gene matches: 4.

This chain links TRBV14 with TRBJ1-1, with a possible D match to TRBD1 (6 bases). The CDR3 is 14 residues long. The V end lost 5 bases, the J end lost 6 bases, and 16 bases lay between the germline ends. Germline assignment: CDR1 SGHDN and CDR2 FVKESK. The CDR3 here is CASSYAGAQPEAFF. DNA for the CDR3: TGTGCCAGCAGCTACGCGGGGGCGCAACCTGAAGCTTTCTTT. The variable domain in full, completed from reference TRBV14 and TRBJ1-1, reads EAGVTQFPSHSVIEKGQTVTLRCDPISGHDNLYWYRRVMGKEIKFLLHFVKESKQDESGMPNNRFLAERTGGTYSTLKVQPAELEDSGVYFCASSYAGAQPEAFFGQGTRLTVV.

V and J are TRBV5-1 and TRBJ1-4, with D perhaps matching TRBD1 (6 bases). Germline-derived CDR1 and CDR2 are SGHRS and YFSETQ. The CDR3 length is 16 residues. V was shortened by 4 bases and J by 7 bases, with 20 bases between the two germline ends. The CDR3 nucleotides read TGCGCCAGCAGCAGAGGGGACACTCTAAAGGGTGAAAAACTGTTTTTT. It translates to CASSRGDTLKGEKLFF.

V and J are TRBV6-6 and TRBJ1-2; D is perhaps TRBD1 (6 bases). The CDR3 runs 14 residues. The germline gives CDR1 MNHNY, CDR2 SVGAGI (reference sequence). Trimming took 6 bases from V and 6 from J, leaving 17 bases between them. DNA for the CDR3: TGTGCCAGCAGACGATCCCCCAGGACAGATGGCTACACCTTC. This translates into CASRRSPRTDGYTF.

The V and J genes are TRBV19 and TRBJ1-2, with 9 bases matching TRBD1. Per germline, CDR1 LNHDA and CDR2 SQIVND (reference sequence). Trimming at V came to 5 bases and at J to 4 bases, leaving 8 bases not matched to a gene. The CDR3 is made up of 15 amino acids. The CDR3 loop reads CASSVPGQGTYGYTF. The CDR3, as DNA: TGTGCCAGTAGTGTTCCGGGACAGGGAACCTATGGCTACACCTTC.

The gene calls are TRBV7-2 and TRBJ2-3, with 11 bases lining up with TRBD2. V lost 5 bases to trimming and J lost 5 bases; unmatched junction nucleotides: 6. The CDR3 spans 15 residues. Germline lookup yields CDR1 SGHTA and CDR2 FQGNSA. CDR3 sequence: CASSPLAGGRDTQYF. The CDR3 region has the DNA TGTGCCAGCAGCCCCCTAGCGGGGGGTAGAGATACGCAGTATTTT.

The J gene is TRBJ2-5, the V gene TRBV21-1; whether TRBD1, the table's D call, matches the DNA was not checked. TRBV21-1 is an annotated pseudogene. This CDR3 is built from 16 residues. The CDR3 DNA reads as TGTGCCAGCAGCAAATGGGGGCCAACGAAAGAAGAGACCCAGTACTTC. Translating gives CASSKWGPTKEETQYF.

The chain links TRBV25-1 to TRBJ1-4, with TRBD1 matching over 8 bases. The trim removed 3 bases at V and 7 bases at J, leaving 4 bases unmatched. The CDR3 consists of 14 residues. CDR1 is MGHDK and CDR2 is SYGVNS in the germline V gene. The CDR3 nucleotides are TGTGCCAGCAGTGACAGGGGGCTGGGTGAAAAACTGTTTTTT. Its translation is CASSDRGLGEKLFF.

This clone was observed once. The chain couples TRBV5-1 to TRBJ1-3, with D unresolved. Germline CDR1 and CDR2: SGHRS and YFSETQ. The CDR3 runs 15 residues. Trimming pared 4 bases from V and 1 base from J, leaving 12 bases between. CDR3 protein: CASSIDLTSGNTIYF. The CDR3 bases are TGCGCCAGCAGCATCGACTTGACTTCTGGAAACACCATATATTTT.

The gene calls are TRBV4-2 and TRBJ1-4, with 9 bases fitting TRBD1. Germline V gene lookup returns CDR1 LGHNA and CDR2 YNFKEQ. The CDR3 extends over 13 amino acids. J gave up 7 bases and V 4 bases, and 1 base lay outside the gene matches. This CDR3 is CASSRQGGEKLFF. The DNA for the CDR3 is TGTGCCAGCAGCCGACAGGGGGGTGAAAAACTGTTTTTT.

This clone appeared once. J is TRBJ2-2 and V is TRBV4-1; no reliable D call. This CDR3 is 13 amino acids long. Germline V gene lookup returns CDR1 MGHRA and CDR2 YSYEKL. Between the trimmed V and J ends, which lost 1 base and 5 bases, there was a span of 5 bases. The CDR3 protein is CASSQASTGELFF. For the CDR3, the DNA is TGCGCCAGCAGCCAAGCTAGTACCGGGGAGCTGTTTTTT.

The chain carries TRBV5-1 and TRBJ1-4, with D perhaps matching TRBD1 (5 bases). Trimming cost V 4 bases and J 7 bases, with 14 bases left between them. The germline CDR1 and CDR2 sequences are SGHRS and YFSETQ. This CDR3 has 14 amino acids. The CDR3 sequence is CASSPRGGSEKLFF. In DNA, the CDR3 is TGCGCCAGCAGCCCCCGGGGGGGGAGTGAAAAACTGTTTTTT.

This chain uses TRBV30 with TRBJ1-5; the D gene is possibly TRBD1 (5 bases). Trimming stripped 5 bases from V and 5 bases from J, with 13 bases between. Per the germline V gene, CDR1 is GTSNPN and CDR2 is SVGIG (reference sequence). This CDR3 is built from 13 residues. The CDR3 nucleotides are TGTGCCTGGGACAGTGGATTGGATCAGCCCCAGCATTTT. Protein product: CAWDSGLDQPQHF. Looking up the rest from reference TRBV30 and TRBJ1-5 gives the full variable domain: SQTIHQWPATLVQPVGSPLSLECTVEGTSNPNLYWYRQAAGRGLQLLFYSVGIGQISSEVPQNLSASRPQDRQFILSSKKLLLSDSGFYLCAWDSGLDQPQHFGDGTRLSIL.

The chain recombines TRBV10-1 with TRBJ1-3; D is uncertain. The CDR3 loop spans 13 amino acids. The germline V gene encodes CDR1 WNHNN and CDR2 SYGVQD (reference sequence). Trimming pared 5 bases from V and 0 bases from J, leaving 5 bases between. The CDR3 reads CASSPNSGNTIYF. For the CDR3, the DNA is TGCGCCAGCAGTCCTAACTCTGGAAACACCATATATTTT.